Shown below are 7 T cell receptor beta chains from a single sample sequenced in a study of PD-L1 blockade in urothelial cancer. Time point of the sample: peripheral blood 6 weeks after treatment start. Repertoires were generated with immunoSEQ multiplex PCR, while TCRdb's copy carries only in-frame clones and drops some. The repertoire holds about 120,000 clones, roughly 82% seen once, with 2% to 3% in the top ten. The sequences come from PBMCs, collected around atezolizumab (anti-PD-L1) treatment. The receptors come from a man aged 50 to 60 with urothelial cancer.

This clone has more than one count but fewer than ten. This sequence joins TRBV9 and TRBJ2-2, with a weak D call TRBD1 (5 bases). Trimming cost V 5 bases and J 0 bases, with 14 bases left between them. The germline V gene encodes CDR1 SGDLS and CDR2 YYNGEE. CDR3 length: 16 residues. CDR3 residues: CASSRSGSTNTGELFF. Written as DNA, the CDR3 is TGTGCCAGCAGTCGGTCAGGGTCCACGAACACCGGGGAGCTGTTTTTT.

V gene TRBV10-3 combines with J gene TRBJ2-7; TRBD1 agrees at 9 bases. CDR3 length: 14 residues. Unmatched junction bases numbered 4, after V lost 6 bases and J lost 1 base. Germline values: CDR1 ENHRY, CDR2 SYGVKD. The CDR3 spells CAISRTGASYEQYF. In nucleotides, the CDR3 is TGTGCCATCAGCAGGACAGGGGCATCCTACGAGCAGTACTTC.

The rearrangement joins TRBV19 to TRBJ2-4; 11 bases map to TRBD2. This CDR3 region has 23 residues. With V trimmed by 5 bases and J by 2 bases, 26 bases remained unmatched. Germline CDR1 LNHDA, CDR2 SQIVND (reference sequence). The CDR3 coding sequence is TGTGCCAGTAGTCCCCGACTGGGTAGCGGGAGGGTCAGAGGATCGGGTACCAAAAACATTCAGTACTTC. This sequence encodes CASSPRLGSGRVRGSGTKNIQYF.

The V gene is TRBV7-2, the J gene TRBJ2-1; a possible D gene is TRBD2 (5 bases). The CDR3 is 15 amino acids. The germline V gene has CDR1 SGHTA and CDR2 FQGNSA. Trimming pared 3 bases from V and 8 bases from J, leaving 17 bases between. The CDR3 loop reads CASSFFVERWDEQFF. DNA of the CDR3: TGTGCCAGCAGCTTCTTCGTCGAGCGGTGGGATGAGCAGTTCTTC.

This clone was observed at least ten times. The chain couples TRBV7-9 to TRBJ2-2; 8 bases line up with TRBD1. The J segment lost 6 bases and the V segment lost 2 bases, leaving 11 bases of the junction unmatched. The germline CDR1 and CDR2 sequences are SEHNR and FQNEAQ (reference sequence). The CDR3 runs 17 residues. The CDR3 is CASSLTGQGKGPGELFF. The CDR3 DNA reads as TGTGCCAGCAGCTTAACTGGACAGGGAAAAGGTCCCGGGGAGCTGTTTTTT. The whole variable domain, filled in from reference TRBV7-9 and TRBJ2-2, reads DTGVSQNPRHKITKRGQNVTFRCDPISEHNRLYWYRQTLGQGPEFLTYFQNEAQLEKSRLLSDRFSAERPKGSFSTLEIQRTEQGDSAMYLCASSLTGQGKGPGELFFGEGSRLTVL.

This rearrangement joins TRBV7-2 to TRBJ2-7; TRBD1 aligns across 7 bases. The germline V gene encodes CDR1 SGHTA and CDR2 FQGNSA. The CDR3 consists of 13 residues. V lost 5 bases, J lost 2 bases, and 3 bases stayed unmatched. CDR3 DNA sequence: TGTGCCAGCAGCCCGGGACAGACCTACGAGCAGTACTTC. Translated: CASSPGQTYEQYF. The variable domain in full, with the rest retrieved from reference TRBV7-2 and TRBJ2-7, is GAGVSQSPSNKVTEKGKDVELRCDPISGHTALYWYRQSLGQGLEFLIYFQGNSAPDKSGLPSDRFSAERTGGSVSTLTIQRTQQEDSAVYLCASSPGQTYEQYFGPGTRLTVT.

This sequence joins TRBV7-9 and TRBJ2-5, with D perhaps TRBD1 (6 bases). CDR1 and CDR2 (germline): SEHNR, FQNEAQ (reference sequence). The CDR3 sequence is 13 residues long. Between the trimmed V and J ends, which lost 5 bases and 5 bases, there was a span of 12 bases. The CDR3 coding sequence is TGTGCCAGCAGCCCGCAGGGGCCGGAGACCCAGTACTTC. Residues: CASSPQGPETQYF. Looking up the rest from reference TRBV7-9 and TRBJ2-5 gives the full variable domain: DTGVSQNPRHKITKRGQNVTFRCDPISEHNRLYWYRQTLGQGPEFLTYFQNEAQLEKSRLLSDRFSAERPKGSFSTLEIQRTEQGDSAMYLCASSPQGPETQYFGPGTRLLVL.